This T cell receptor (beta chain) is drawn from a study of blood T cell repertoires in COVID-19. About the research overall: Acute and convalescent COVID-19 specimens originated in the United States, Italy and Spain. Sources were T cells, B-cell-depleted T cells, or PBMCs; the material itself was cDNA or gDNA.

Original processing notes: Amplification from reference gene primers served as the basis for estimated nucleated cell counts. Repertoires were generated with immunoSEQ multiplex PCR, while TCRdb's copy carries only in-frame clones and drops some. V and J calls and clone size are copied from that table; D and trimming were computed from the DNA. The profile shows hundreds of thousands of clones, roughly 88% of them singletons. CDR1 and CDR2 (germline): SNHLY, FYNNEI. V was clipped by 1 base and J by 5 bases; unmatched bases: 6. CDR3 size: 16 residues. The chain recombines TRBV2 with TRBJ2-1; 9 bases agree with TRBD1. This receptor was obtained from a man younger than 35 with active or convalescent COVID-19. Material for sequencing was peripheral blood. CDR3 nucleotide sequence: TGTGCCAGCAGTGAAGAAGAGACAGGGGGTAACAATGAGCAGTTCTTC. The encoded protein is CASSEEETGGNNEQFF.